This T cell receptor beta chain was documented in a study of T-cell memory formation after mild COVID-19. Concerning this clonotype: Its antigen is undetermined.

TCR alpha and TCR beta cDNA libraries carrying sample barcodes and UMIs were produced by 5'RACE using constant-segment primers. In TCRdb, the 5' RACE reads were re-called with MiXCR into one record per CDR3 protein. This table holds about 190,000 distinct CDR3 sequences, about 10% found once. General observations from the study: Contracting clones from day 15 to 85 had balanced CD4/CD8; later expanders favoured CD4+. Memory from before infection featured some responding clones, which suggests cross-reactive memory joined.

The sequence was obtained from a man between 18 and 35 years old who had mild COVID-19 (a few samples of this study predate the infection). Cell type and time point are not known. The sample comprised PBMCs or a T cell subset sorted from them (not recorded which).

The CDR3 protein is CSAKTSGGAGTQYF. The CDR3 DNA is TGCAGTGCCAAGACTAGCGGGGGAGCAGGCACGCAGTATTTT. The V and J genes are TRBV20-1 and TRBJ2-3; 12 nucleotides match TRBD2. CDR3 size: 14 residues. Trimming at V came to 6 bases and at J to 9 bases, leaving 10 bases not matched to a gene. CDR1 is DFQATT, CDR2 SNEGSKA, per germline (reference sequence).